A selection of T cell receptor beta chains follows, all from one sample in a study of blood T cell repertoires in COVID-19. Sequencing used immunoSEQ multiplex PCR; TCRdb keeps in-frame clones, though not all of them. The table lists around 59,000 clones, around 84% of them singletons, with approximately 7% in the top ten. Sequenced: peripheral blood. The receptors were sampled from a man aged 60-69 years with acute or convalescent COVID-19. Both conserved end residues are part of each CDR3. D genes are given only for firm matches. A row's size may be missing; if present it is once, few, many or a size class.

CSVETGGGDQPQHF	TGCAGCGTTGAAACAGGGGGCGGGGATCAGCCCCAGCATTTT	TRBD1	TRBV29-1	TRBJ1-5	14	many
CASSLGGQGREKLFF	TGCGCCAGCAGCTTGGGAGGACAGGGACGGGAAAAACTGTTTTTT	TRBD1	TRBV5-1	TRBJ1-4	15	NA
CASSLGQWGDYGYTF	TGCGCCAGCAGCTTGGGACAGTGGGGCGACTATGGCTACACCTTC	NA	TRBV5-1	TRBJ1-2	15	NA
CASSTSGGTYNEQFF	TGCGCCAGCAGTACTAGCGGGGGTACCTACAATGAGCAGTTCTTC	TRBD2	TRBV5-1	TRBJ2-1	15	NA
CSASRQGDQETQYF	TGCAGTGCTAGTCGACAGGGGGACCAAGAGACCCAGTACTTC	TRBD1	TRBV20-1	TRBJ2-5	14	NA
CASSQDAQGWNSPLHF	TGTGCCAGCAGCCAAGATGCTCAGGGGTGGAATTCACCCCTCCACTTT	NA	TRBV4-2	TRBJ1-6	16	NA
CASSLTPRGSYEQYF	TGTGCCAGCAGTTTGACCCCCAGGGGCTCCTACGAGCAGTACTTC	NA	TRBV7-8	TRBJ2-7	15	NA
CASSKGTGGTEAFF	TGTGCCAGTAGTAAGGGGACAGGGGGCACTGAAGCTTTCTTT	TRBD1	TRBV19	TRBJ1-1	14	NA
CASSLGGINSPLHF	TGTGCCAGCAGCTTAGGGGGAATTAATTCACCCCTCCACTTT	NA	TRBV4-2	TRBJ1-6	14	few
CASGSGVKVREQYF	TGTGCCAGCGGTAGCGGGGTGAAAGTGAGGGAGCAGTACTTC	TRBD2	TRBV7-2	TRBJ2-7	14	NA
CASSLTEEYEQYF	TGTGCCAGCAGTTTAACGGAGGAGTACGAGCAGTACTTC	NA	TRBV28	TRBJ2-7	13	few
CASKNAGGRNQPQHF	TGTGCCAGCAAGAATGCAGGGGGCCGCAATCAGCCCCAGCATTTT	TRBD1	TRBV2	TRBJ1-5	15	many
CASSPPGRREETQYF	TGTGCCAGCAGCCCCCCCGGGAGGCGGGAAGAGACCCAGTACTTC	TRBD2	TRBV7-2	TRBJ2-5	15	NA
CVGAPKGPSYEQYF	TGTGTCGGTGCACCGAAGGGGCCTTCCTACGAGCAGTACTTC	NA	TRBV6-5	TRBJ2-7	14	NA
CSVARPGTGAHGYTF	TGCAGCGTTGCCAGACCCGGGACAGGGGCCCATGGCTACACCTTC	TRBD1	TRBV29-1	TRBJ1-2	15	NA
CASSQPTDRGINQPQHF	TGTGCCAGCAGCCAACCCACCGACAGGGGGATAAATCAGCCCCAGCATTTT	TRBD1	TRBV4-2	TRBJ1-5	17	NA
CASGNDRLSYEQYF	TGTGCCAGCGGGAACGACAGGCTCTCCTACGAGCAGTACTTC	NA	TRBV6-5	TRBJ2-7	14	NA
CASSYSGGQAEAFF	TGTGCCAGCAGTTACTCGGGGGGGCAGGCTGAAGCTTTCTTT	NA	TRBV6-5	TRBJ1-1	14	NA
CASSADRGVGYTEAFF	TGTGCCAGCAGCGCAGACAGGGGAGTAGGGTACACTGAAGCTTTCTTT	TRBD1	TRBV9	TRBJ1-1	16	NA
CASSATGNTIYF	TGTGCCAGCAGCGCTACGGGAAACACCATATATTTT	NA	TRBV11-2	TRBJ1-3	12	NA
CASGRGAHETQYF	TGTGCCAGCGGACGGGGGGCTCATGAGACCCAGTACTTC	NA	TRBV2	TRBJ2-5	13	few
CASSLDGAGAQSPLHF	TGTGCCAGCAGCTTAGATGGGGCAGGGGCCCAATCACCCCTCCACTTT	NA	TRBV11-2	TRBJ1-6	16	NA
CASSLVASGGTYEQYF	TGTGCCAGCAGCTTAGTAGCTAGCGGGGGGACCTACGAGCAGTACTTC	TRBD2	TRBV11-2	TRBJ2-7	16	NA
CASSLAGSGDYNEQFF	TGCGCCAGCAGCTTGGCCGGTAGCGGGGACTACAATGAGCAGTTCTTC	TRBD2	TRBV5-1	TRBJ2-1	16	NA
CASSIGGQALWGYTF	TGTGCCAGTAGTATAGGAGGGCAGGCTCTTTGGGGCTACACCTTC	NA	TRBV19	TRBJ1-2	15	NA
CASSQQGLYGYTF	TGTGCCAGCAGTCAACAGGGTCTCTATGGCTACACCTTC	NA	TRBV28	TRBJ1-2	13	once
CASSSPVMGGGRGEQETQYF	TGTGCCAGCAGCTCCCCAGTGATGGGGGGTGGCCGGGGGGAACAAGAGACCCAGTACTTC	TRBD2	TRBV5-4	TRBJ2-5	20	NA
CASRLSDSEQYF	TGTGCCAGCAGACTCTCGGACTCCGAGCAGTACTTC	NA	TRBV12-3/TRBV12-4	TRBJ2-7	12	NA
CASSGGDPSYEQYF	TGCGCCAGCAGCGGGGGGGACCCTTCCTACGAGCAGTACTTC	TRBD2	TRBV5-1	TRBJ2-7	14	few
CASRLQGEGSSLHF	TGTGCCAGTAGGCTACAGGGGGAGGGATCGTCCCTCCACTTT	TRBD1	TRBV19	TRBJ1-6	14	NA
CASSQAGQGGTPLHF	TGTGCCAGCAGCCAAGCAGGACAGGGAGGTACACCCCTCCACTTT	TRBD1	TRBV3-1/TRBV3-2	TRBJ1-6	15	NA
CASRGEGWTEAFF	TGTGCCAGCAGGGGAGAAGGGTGGACTGAAGCTTTCTTT	NA	TRBV6-4	TRBJ1-1	13	NA
CALGPRFYEQYF	TGTGCCCTGGGGCCTCGGTTCTACGAGCAGTACTTC	NA	TRBV30	TRBJ2-7	12	NA
CSAGTGLEQYF	TGCAGTGCTGGGACAGGGCTCGAGCAGTACTTC	TRBD1	TRBV20-1	TRBJ2-7	11	NA
CASNQDSFSGNQPQHF	TGTGCCAGTAACCAAGACAGTTTCTCTGGCAATCAGCCCCAGCATTTT	NA	TRBV19	TRBJ1-5	16	NA
CASSYTGMNTEAFF	TGTGCCAGCAGTTATACAGGGATGAACACTGAAGCTTTCTTT	NA	TRBV6-2/TRBV6-3	TRBJ1-1	14	few
CASSKARGFGKLFF	TGTGCCAGCAGCAAAGCAAGGGGCTTCGGAAAACTGTTTTTT	NA	TRBV21-1	TRBJ1-4	14	NA
CASGQFYGYTF	TGTGCCAGCGGCCAGTTCTATGGCTACACCTTC	NA	TRBV2	TRBJ1-2	11	NA
CASTGGDYNEQFF	TGTGCCAGTACGGGCGGGGACTACAATGAGCAGTTCTTC	NA	TRBV19	TRBJ2-1	13	NA
CASSPLYNTGELFF	TGTGCCAGCAGCCCCCTTTATAACACCGGGGAGCTGTTTTTT	NA	TRBV3-1/TRBV3-2	TRBJ2-2	14	NA
CASSAGTSQWETQYF	TGTGCCAGCAGTGCCGGGACTAGCCAGTGGGAGACCCAGTACTTC	TRBD2	TRBV25-1	TRBJ2-5	15	NA
CASKGGTDTQYF	TGTGCCAGCAAAGGGGGCACAGATACGCAGTATTTT	NA	TRBV2	TRBJ2-3	12	NA
CASSPTGTGGTIYF	TGTGCCAGCAGCCCAACCGGGACAGGGGGCACCATATATTTT	TRBD1	TRBV7-3	TRBJ1-3	14	few
CASSQSWRVRYEQYF	TGCGCCAGCAGTCAATCGTGGAGGGTTCGCTACGAGCAGTACTTC	NA	TRBV23-1	TRBJ2-7	15	few
CASIGRDYSPLHF	TGTGCCAGTATTGGCAGGGACTATTCACCCCTCCACTTT	NA	TRBV19	TRBJ1-6	13	once
CASSGRPGGGKETQYF	TGCGCCAGCAGCGGGCGACCAGGGGGTGGGAAGGAGACCCAGTACTTC	TRBD1	TRBV4-1	TRBJ2-5	16	NA
CASSLDRLNTEAFF	TGTGCCAGCAGCTTGGACAGATTGAACACTGAAGCTTTCTTT	NA	TRBV5-4	TRBJ1-1	14	few